The clone carrying this T cell receptor beta chain occurred once. The data stem from a study of memory CD4+ T cells and cytomegalovirus serostatus. In the study overall: This sample comes from healthy Belgian adults, 9 CMV seropositive, some 22 seronegative.

Single viable CD3+CD4+CD8-CD45RO+ cells were sorted as the memory CD4+ T cells. There are 13 residues in the CDR3. Germline V gene sequence: CDR1 SGHTA, CDR2 FQGTGA. Trimming pared 3 bases from V and 2 bases from J, leaving 8 bases between. TCRdb keeps only in-frame clones here, not all; method: immunoSEQ multiplex PCR. The sample consists of tens of thousands of clones, approximately 82% of them appearing once. Source material: memory CD4+ T cells from blood. The genes are TRBV7-3 and TRBJ2-7; D is ambiguous. The receptor's source is an adult in good health and CMV-seronegative. Some clones in this sample may be carry-over from other donors' samples. The DNA of the CDR3 is TGTGCCAGCAGCTTTGGCAGAGCCTACGAGCAGTACTTC. Translation gives CASSFGRAYEQYF.